This TCR beta chain is from a study of cytomegalovirus exposure and HLA in healthy donors. Study context: Around 180 million T cells yielded 100 million or so unique TCR beta sequences in earlier analysis.

The donors, nominally healthy at sampling, likely had unrecorded immune exposures. The primer mix had 60 Vbeta and 13 Jbeta primers. Measured with immunoSEQ multiplex PCR; TCRdb has only the in-frame clones, and not every one. The sample shows about 70,000 clones, around 70% of them seen only once. The CDR3 covers 14 residues. V lost 7 bases, J lost 5 bases, and 5 bases stayed unmatched. Germline CDR1 LNHDA, CDR2 SQIVND (reference sequence). Sample: PBMCs. The TCR originated in a human donor in good health. V usage is TRBV19 and J usage is TRBJ2-1; 10 nucleotides align to TRBD2. The CDR3 sequence is CASKGTSADNEQFF. The CDR3 DNA reads TGTGCCAGTAAAGGGACTAGCGCCGACAATGAGCAGTTCTTC. Combining the CDR3 with reference TRBV19 and TRBJ2-1 gives the whole variable domain DGGITQSPKYLFRKEGQNVTLSCEQNLNHDAMYWYRQDPGQGLRLIYYSQIVNDFQKGDIAEGYSVSREKKESFPLTVTSAQKNPTAFYLCASKGTSADNEQFFGPGTRLTVL.